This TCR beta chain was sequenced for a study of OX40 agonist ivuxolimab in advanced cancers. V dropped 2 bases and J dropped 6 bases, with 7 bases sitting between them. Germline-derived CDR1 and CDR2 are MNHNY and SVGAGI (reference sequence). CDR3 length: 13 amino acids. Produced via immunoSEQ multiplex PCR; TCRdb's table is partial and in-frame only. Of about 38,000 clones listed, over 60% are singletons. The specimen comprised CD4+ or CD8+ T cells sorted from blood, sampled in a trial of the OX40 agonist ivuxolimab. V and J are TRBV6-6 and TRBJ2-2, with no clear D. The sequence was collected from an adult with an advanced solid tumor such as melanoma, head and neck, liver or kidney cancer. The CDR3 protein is CASSYPQSGELFF. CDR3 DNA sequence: TGTGCCAGCAGTTACCCTCAGTCCGGGGAGCTGTTTTTT.